The rows below give T cell receptor beta chains drawn from one sample of a study of cytomegalovirus exposure and HLA in healthy donors. Generated by immunoSEQ multiplex PCR, the TCRdb table keeps only in-frame clones and is missing some. The repertoire holds 100,000 to 150,000 clones, with 70% to 90% as singletons. Sequencing input: PBMCs. These TCRs come from a boy younger than 18 in good health and CMV-seronegative. Both conserved end residues are part of each CDR3. D genes are given only for firm matches. Part of the rows lack a size; the others show once, few, many or a class for expanded clones.

d_gene | abundance | j_gene | v_gene | CDR3nt | CDR3aa
NA | NA | TRBJ2-2 | TRBV4-2 | TGTGCCAGCAGCCAAGCAAAACGGGACACCGGGGAGCTGTTTTTT | CASSQAKRDTGELFF
TRBD2 | NA | TRBJ2-2 | TRBV15 | TGTGCCACCAGCAGAGATCCGGGACTAGCGGGAGTGTCTGGGGAGCTGTTTTTT | CATSRDPGLAGVSGELFF
TRBD1 | NA | TRBJ1-4 | TRBV7-9 | TGTGCCAGCAGCACAGGGGCTGGGACTAATGAAAAACTGTTTTTT | CASSTGAGTNEKLFF
NA | NA | TRBJ2-7 | TRBV27 | TGTGCCAGCAGCACCCCTCCCTACGAGCAGTACTTC | CASSTPPYEQYF
NA | NA | TRBJ2-7 | TRBV6-6 | TGTGCCAGCAGTTACGGGCGGGCCGAGCAGTACTTC | CASSYGRAEQYF
TRBD1 | few | TRBJ1-3 | TRBV5-4 | TGTGCCAGCAGTTCGGGACAGGGCAGGAACACCATATATTTT | CASSSGQGRNTIYF
TRBD1 | NA | TRBJ2-5 | TRBV5-1 | TGCGCCAGCAGCTTGGGGTCCGGGACAGGGTCAGTGGAGACCCAGTACTTC | CASSLGSGTGSVETQYF
TRBD2 | NA | TRBJ2-5 | TRBV11-2 | TGTGCCAGCAGCCTTACTAGCGGGGGGGTCGGAGAGACCCAGTACTTC | CASSLTSGGVGETQYF
NA | NA | TRBJ2-7 | TRBV7-8 | TGTGCCAGCAGCTTAAGGACATCATACGAGCAGTACTTC | CASSLRTSYEQYF
TRBD2 | NA | TRBJ2-7 | TRBV5-1 | TGCGCCAGCAGCACCGGACTAGCGGGAGCCTACGAGCAGTACTTC | CASSTGLAGAYEQYF
NA | NA | TRBJ2-7 | TRBV27 | TGTGCCAGCAGTCGCTGGGGCCACGAGCAGTACTTC | CASSRWGHEQYF
NA | NA | TRBJ1-1 | TRBV19 | TGTGCCAGTAGTTTTTCACTTACCACTGAAGCTTTCTTT | CASSFSLTTEAFF
TRBD1 | few | TRBJ1-6 | TRBV19 | TGTGCCAGTACCTCGACAGGGCATTATTCACCCCTCCACTTT | CASTSTGHYSPLHF
NA | NA | TRBJ2-7 | TRBV6-1 | TGTGCCAGCAGTAATCGTAGAAACTACGAGCAGTACTTC | CASSNRRNYEQYF
NA | NA | TRBJ1-2 | TRBV4-3 | TGCGCCAGCAGCCAAGAGGGAGCGTATGGCTACACCTTC | CASSQEGAYGYTF
TRBD1 | NA | TRBJ2-7 | TRBV6-1 | TGTGCCAGCAGGGAAAACAGGGGTTACGAGCAGTACTTC | CASRENRGYEQYF
NA | NA | TRBJ1-1 | TRBV14 | TGTGCCAGCAGCCAAGAGGTCCGCGGGGGGGTTGGTGAAGCTTTCTTT | CASSQEVRGGVGEAFF
TRBD2 | NA | TRBJ2-1 | TRBV9 | TGTGCCTCGGGAGGGGGGCCTCTCAATGAGCAGTTCTTC | CASGGGPLNEQFF
NA | NA | TRBJ2-2 | TRBV5-6 | TGTGCCAGCAGCTTTTTACAGGAGAAGGGCGGGGAGCTGTTTTTT | CASSFLQEKGGELFF
NA | NA | TRBJ1-1 | TRBV5-1 | TGCGCCAGCAGTCGCGGGGGAGGCACTGAAGCTTTCTTT | CASSRGGGTEAFF
TRBD1 | once | TRBJ2-2 | TRBV9 | TGTGCCAGCAGCGTAGGAGACAGGGCGGGTTCCGGGGAGCTGTTTTTT | CASSVGDRAGSGELFF
TRBD2 | NA | TRBJ2-7 | TRBV5-4 | TGTGCCAGCAAAATCCGACCGCTAGCGGTCAGAACCTACGAGCAGTACTTC | CASKIRPLAVRTYEQYF
NA | medium-sized | TRBJ1-4 | TRBV12-5 | TGTGCTAGTGGATTACAGGGTAATGCTCTAGGACTGTTTTTT | CASGLQGNALGLFF
TRBD2 | NA | TRBJ2-1 | TRBV7-9 | TGTGCGGGGGGGGCCTACAATGAGCAGTTCTTC | CAGGAYNEQFF
TRBD1 | NA | TRBJ2-7 | TRBV14 | TGTGCCAGCAGCCAGTGGACAGGGCCCATCTACGAGCAGTACTTC | CASSQWTGPIYEQYF
TRBD2 | NA | TRBJ2-5 | TRBV9 | TGTGCCAGCAGCGCTGGGACTAGCGGGGGGGCGGGGGTAGAGACCCAGTACTTC | CASSAGTSGGAGVETQYF
TRBD1 | NA | TRBJ2-1 | TRBV7-3 | TGTGCCAGCAGCTTAGGGACAGGGCTCGATGAGCAGTTCTTC | CASSLGTGLDEQFF
TRBD2 | once | TRBJ2-7 | TRBV5-4 | TGTGCCAGCAGCCTAGCGGGGGGTCCCAACGACGAGCAGTACTTC | CASSLAGGPNDEQYF
NA | NA | TRBJ1-2 | TRBV30 | TGTGCCTGGACCGGGGGGGGGAGGAGAGCTAACTATGGCTACACCTTC | CAWTGGGRRANYGYTF
NA | NA | TRBJ2-1 | TRBV7-2 | TGTGCCAGCAGCTTACAGGGCTACAATGAGCAGTTCTTC | CASSLQGYNEQFF
TRBD1 | once | TRBJ2-1 | TRBV14 | TGTGCCAGCAGCCAAGATCGGACAGGGGGCTCTTCCCAGTTCTTC | CASSQDRTGGSSQFF
TRBD2 | NA | TRBJ2-2 | TRBV5-3 | TGTGCCAGAAGCTCGGATCCTTTGACTAGCGGGACAAACACCGGGGAGCTGTTTTTT | CARSSDPLTSGTNTGELFF
NA | NA | TRBJ1-1 | TRBV25-1 | TGTGCCAGCAGTGAATTCAAAGGGGCGAACACTGAAGCTTTCTTT | CASSEFKGANTEAFF
NA | few | TRBJ1-1 | TRBV25-1 | TGTGCCAGCAGTGCCCAAACAGGGTTCACTGAAGCTTTCTTT | CASSAQTGFTEAFF
TRBD1 | NA | TRBJ1-2 | TRBV5-1 | TGCGCCAGCAGTCTGGGACAGGGCGAAGGCTACACCTTC | CASSLGQGEGYTF
TRBD1 | NA | TRBJ1-2 | TRBV6-5 | TGTGCCAGCAGTTGGACAGGGGGCGGCTATGGCTACACCTTC | CASSWTGGGYGYTF
NA | NA | TRBJ1-3 | TRBV5-1 | TGCGCCAGCAGCTTGGGACAGGATCAAAACACCATATATTTT | CASSLGQDQNTIYF
TRBD1 | NA | TRBJ2-1 | TRBV25-1 | TGTGCCAGCAGGAACCAACGACAGGGGCAAAATTACAATGAGCAGTTCTTC | CASRNQRQGQNYNEQFF
TRBD1 | NA | TRBJ2-3 | TRBV5-1 | TGCGCCAGCTTGCCGGGACAGGGAACAGATACGCAGTATTTT | CASLPGQGTDTQYF
NA | NA | TRBJ2-1 | TRBV7-9 | TGTGCCAGCAGCCGGACAGAAAAACAGTTCTTC | CASSRTEKQFF
NA | NA | TRBJ2-7 | TRBV27 | TGTGCCAGCGCGGCCTCGACTGGCTCCTACGAGCAGTACTTC | CASAASTGSYEQYF
TRBD2 | NA | TRBJ2-2 | TRBV5-1 | TGCGCCAGCAGCCTAGCGGGGGATAACACCGGGGAGCTGTTTTTT | CASSLAGDNTGELFF